The rows below give T cell receptor beta chains drawn from one sample of a study of vaccination and CD4 T cells after COVID-19. TCRdb processed the PCR reads anew with MiXCR; each CDR3 protein has one entry. The table includes 9,500 to 14,000 distinct CDR3 sequences, around 37% detected once. These receptors' antigens are unknown. Specimen: CD4+ T cells from blood, cultured in vitro. Every receptor here comes from a human donor in good health. The CDR3 runs from the conserved cysteine through the conserved F or W. A D gene is named only where the DNA matches it firmly. Only some rows state a clone size, as once, few, many or a class for expanded clones.

>NA|TRBD2|TRBJ2-3|TRBV15
TGTGCCACCAGCAGCAGCGGGAGAGGTCCAGATACGCAGTATTTT
CATSSSGRGPDTQYF
>NA|NA|TRBJ2-5|TRBV11-2
TGTGCCAGCAACTGCCATGAGACCCAGTACTTC
CASNCHETQYF
>NA|NA|TRBJ1-1|TRBV5-1
TGCGCCAGTGGATTTCCACAGAGCTGGGACACTGAAGCTTTCTTT
CASGFPQSWDTEAFF
>few|NA|TRBJ2-5|TRBV10-3
TGTGCCATCAGTGGCGGCCAAGAGACCCAGTACTTC
CAISGGQETQYF
>NA|NA|TRBJ2-5|TRBV6-5
TGTGCCAGCAGTTACTCGCCGAGCTCCCACGAGACCCAGTACTTC
CASSYSPSSHETQYF
>few|TRBD2|TRBJ2-5|TRBV24-1
TGTGCCACCAGTCGCGGGGGGAACCAAGAGACCCAGTACTTC
CATSRGGNQETQYF
>NA|NA|TRBJ2-6|TRBV6-5
TGTGCCAGCAGTTCGACAGTCTCTGGGGCCAACGTCCTGACTTTC
CASSSTVSGANVLTF
>once|TRBD1|TRBJ2-5|TRBV5-8
TGTGCCAGCAGCTTCCCAGGGGGCAACCAAGAGACCCAGTACTTC
CASSFPGGNQETQYF
>few|NA|TRBJ2-3|TRBV15
TGTGCCACCAGCAGCCGATCGGGAGGCACAGATACGCAGTATTTT
CATSSRSGGTDTQYF
>few|NA|TRBJ2-7|TRBV7-9
TGTGCCATCAAGCTTACCGGTGGGCTGCTGGAGCAGTACTTC
CAIKLTGGLLEQYF
>NA|TRBD2|TRBJ2-5|TRBV10-3
TGTGCCATCCGGGGTGGCGGGGGCCAAGAGACCCAGTACTTC
CAIRGGGGQETQYF
>NA|NA|TRBJ2-7|TRBV4-1
TGCGCCAGCAGCCAAGGAGTCGGCACCGTCTACGAGCAGTACTTC
CASSQGVGTVYEQYF
>NA|TRBD2|TRBJ2-5|TRBV7-8
TGTGCCAGCAGCCAAACCGGGACTAGCGGTAGTCAAGAGACCCAGTACTTC
CASSQTGTSGSQETQYF
>NA|NA|TRBJ2-1|TRBV20-1
TGCAGTGCCGCCCGCAGGGGCCCCTACAATGAGCAGTTCTTC
CSAARRGPYNEQFF
>NA|NA|TRBJ2-3|TRBV7-3
TGTGCCAGCAGCCTGGGGGAGGCAGGGTGGGGGACAGATACGCAGTATTTT
CASSLGEAGWGTDTQYF
>NA|NA|TRBJ1-2|TRBV20-1
TGCAGTGCTAGAAAGAGGGCTAACTATGGCTACACCTTC
CSARKRANYGYTF
>few|TRBD2|TRBJ2-1|TRBV7-3
TGTGCCAGCAGACTAGCGGGAGAGCAGTTCTTC
CASRLAGEQFF
>NA|NA|TRBJ2-7|TRBV6-2/TRBV6-3
TGTGCCAGCAGCAGGACGGGATCCTACGAGCAGTACTTC
CASSRTGSYEQYF
>NA|NA|TRBJ2-1|TRBV11-1
TGTGCCAGCAGCGCGGACCAATCCTGGCATGAGCAGTTCTTC
CASSADQSWHEQFF
>few|NA|TRBJ2-3|TRBV20-1
TGCAGTGCCAGGAGACTGGCTAGCACAGATACGCAGTATTTT
CSARRLASTDTQYF
>few|TRBD1|TRBJ1-1|TRBV7-9
TGTGCCAGCATCCCAAGGGGACAGGAGAACACTGAAGCTTTCTTT
CASIPRGQENTEAFF
>few|NA|TRBJ2-3|TRBV15
TGTGCCACCAGCAGAGATGGACGCACAGATACGCAGTATTTT
CATSRDGRTDTQYF
>few|TRBD2|TRBJ2-5|TRBV7-9
TGTGCCAGCAGCAACCTCGGGACTAGCGGGAGTGAGACCCAGTACTTC
CASSNLGTSGSETQYF
>NA|TRBD2|TRBJ2-1|TRBV20-1
TGCAGTGCTGGCCCACTAGCGGGGGGGGGCAATGAGCAGTTCTTC
CSAGPLAGGGNEQFF
>NA|TRBD2|TRBJ2-1|TRBV19
TGTGCCAGTAAAGAGTCTAGCGGGATCTACAATGAGCAGTTCTTC
CASKESSGIYNEQFF
>NA|NA|TRBJ2-5|TRBV2
TGTGCCAGCAGTAAAGAGACCCAGTACTTC
CASSKETQYF
>NA|NA|TRBJ1-1|TRBV20-1
TGCAGTGCTAGAGCAGGGGCAGGGACTGAAGCTTTCTTT
CSARAGAGTEAFF
>few|NA|TRBJ1-1|TRBV27
TGTGCCAGCAGTTTGTACCGCGTAGGGGACACTGAAGCTTTCTTT
CASSLYRVGDTEAFF
>NA|TRBD1|TRBJ1-2|TRBV27
TGTGCCAGCCGGGGGACAGGGATTGGCTACACCTTC
CASRGTGIGYTF
>NA|TRBD1|TRBJ1-5|TRBV15
TGTGCCACCAGCAGATTAGGACAGGCCCGACAGCCCCAGCATTTT
CATSRLGQARQPQHF
>few|NA|TRBJ2-3|TRBV7-2
TGTGCCAGCAGCCGACAGACCACAGATACGCAGTATTTT
CASSRQTTDTQYF